The 16 T cell receptor beta chains reported below all come from one sample, sequenced in a study of T cells after yellow fever vaccination. TCRdb reprocessed the 5' RACE reads via MiXCR and lists one record per CDR3 protein. This sample has approximately 160,000 distinct CDR3 sequences; 6.2% occur once, and the top ten carry just under 3%. This sample comprised CD4+ T cells sorted from PBMCs, obtained on the day of the first yellow fever vaccination. These receptor sequences come from a man in his late teens or twenties who received the YFV17D yellow fever vaccine.

In its sample, this clonotype was seen many times. In nucleotides, the CDR3 is TGTGCCAGCAGCCTGAATCCGACTAGCGGGGGGTACAATGAGCAGTTCTTC. Translation: CASSLNPTSGGYNEQFF. The J gene is TRBJ2-1, the V gene TRBV7-2, with TRBD2 identical over 13 bases. J lost 4 bases, V lost 5 bases, and 8 bases had no gene match. This CDR3 contains 17 residues. Germline lookup yields CDR1 SGHTA and CDR2 FQGNSA.

This clonotype has a count of ten or more. V and J are TRBV5-1 and TRBJ1-5, with D possibly being TRBD1 (5 bases). Germline CDR1 is SGHRS and CDR2 is YFSETQ. The CDR3 is 14 residues long. Trimming removed 4 bases at V and 3 bases at J, with 11 bases between. Here the CDR3 reads CASSPGTANQPQHF. DNA of the CDR3: TGCGCCAGCAGCCCTGGGACGGCCAATCAGCCCCAGCATTTT.

The V call is TRBV4-2, the J call TRBJ2-5, with D perhaps assigned TRBD1 or TRBD2 (5 bases each). The CDR3 spans 15 residues. Germline CDR1 reads LGHNA; CDR2 reads YNFKEQ. V lost 1 base and J 2 bases, leaving 11 bases between the germline ends. The CDR3 nucleotides read TGTGCCAGCAGCCAAGTTCAGGGACCACAAGAGACCCAGTACTTC. Its translation: CASSQVQGPQETQYF.

In its sample, this clonotype was seen a few times. The V and J genes are TRBV5-1 and TRBJ2-3, with TRBD2 identical over 7 bases. With 5 bases clipped from V and 1 base from J, the junction kept 7 bases outside the gene matches. This CDR3 has 15 amino acids. CDR1 and CDR2 from the germline V gene are SGHRS and YFSETQ. The CDR3 loop is CASRDLAGRTDTQYF. CDR3 sequence (DNA): TGCGCCAGCAGGGATTTAGCGGGCCGCACAGATACGCAGTATTTT.

This clonotype was counted at least ten times. This chain links TRBV29-1 with TRBJ2-3, with D tentatively TRBD2 (5 bases). The CDR3 has 13 amino acids. Deletions cut 1 base from V and 4 bases from J, with 9 bases between. The germline gives CDR1 SQVTM, CDR2 ANQGSEA. The CDR3 region has the DNA TGCAGCGTTGAAGGGAGGTTCCCAGATACGCAGTATTTT. Amino acid sequence: CSVEGRFPDTQYF.

Concerning this clonotype itself: With a much larger clone just one base away, this may be a read error. The DNA for the CDR3 is TGCGCCAGCAGCCAAGATCGGGACATGGGTGAAAAACTGTTTTTT. It encodes CASSQDRDMGEKLFF. The J gene is TRBJ1-4, the V gene TRBV4-3; weak D call: TRBD1 (6 bases). Trimming stripped 0 bases from V and 7 bases from J, with 12 bases between. The CDR3 is 15 amino acids. The germline gives CDR1 LGHNA, CDR2 YSLEER.

This clonotype appeared many times. The V and J genes are TRBV4-2 and TRBJ2-2; D is possibly TRBD1 (5 bases). V shed 4 bases and J shed 2 bases, with 8 bases lying between them. The CDR3 is 14 amino acids. Germline V gene sequence: CDR1 LGHNA, CDR2 YNFKEQ. The CDR3 reads CASSPQVNTGELFF. The CDR3 nucleotides are TGTGCCAGCAGCCCACAGGTTAACACCGGGGAGCTGTTTTTT.

This clonotype was detected only a few times. The chain carries TRBV5-1 and TRBJ2-3, with 8 bases fitting TRBD2. The V segment lost 0 bases and the J segment 6 bases; nucleotides outside the gene matches: 12. Per germline, CDR1 SGHRS and CDR2 YFSETQ. The length of the CDR3 is 17 residues. CDR3 loop: CASSLGSRGGAGDTQYF. The CDR3 region has the DNA TGCGCCAGCAGCTTGGGAAGCCGGGGGGGGGCCGGTGATACGCAGTATTTT.

The chain employs TRBV5-1 and TRBJ1-1, with D uncertain. From germline, CDR1 is SGHRS and CDR2 YFSETQ. The length of the CDR3 is 13 residues. Trimming removed 4 bases at V and 7 bases at J, with 14 bases between. For the CDR3, the DNA is TGCGCCAGCAGCCTCTACGGAGTTAATGAAGCTTTCTTT. This encodes CASSLYGVNEAFF.

V usage is TRBV20-1 and J usage is TRBJ2-3; tentative D call: TRBD2 (5 bases). CDR1 DFQATT and CDR2 SNEGSKA come from the germline V gene (reference sequence). The CDR3 sequence is 14 residues long. V shed 6 bases and J shed 1 base, with 14 bases lying between them. The CDR3 nucleotides read TGCAGTGCCCTTCGGGGTAGGGGCACAGATACGCAGTATTTT. Protein product: CSALRGRGTDTQYF.

This clonotype was seen repeatedly, ten times or more. The chain has TRBV7-3 and TRBJ1-6, with a weak D call TRBD1 (6 bases). Trimming removed 5 bases from V and 5 bases from J, with 13 bases in between. Germline V gene sequence: CDR1 SGHTA, CDR2 FQGTGA. This CDR3 has 15 amino acids. The CDR3 loop is CASSPGGGHNSPLHF. As DNA, the CDR3 is TGTGCCAGCAGCCCTGGGGGGGGCCATAATTCACCCCTCCACTTT.

This clonotype was recorded many times. The rearrangement joins TRBV20-1 to TRBJ2-5, with D hard to call. There are 13 residues in the CDR3. With 5 bases removed from V and 0 bases from J, the gap between germline ends came to 10 bases. Germline CDR1 and CDR2: DFQATT and SNEGSKA (reference sequence). The CDR3 spells CSAYHQYQETQYF. The CDR3 nucleotides read TGCAGTGCTTACCATCAGTACCAAGAGACCCAGTACTTC.

This clonotype was counted between two and nine times. This chain uses TRBV3-1 with TRBJ2-1; TRBD2 aligns across 11 bases. The junction had 14 bases not matched to a gene; V was cut back by 4 bases and J by 9 bases. CDR3 length: 17 amino acids. CDR1 is LGHDT and CDR2 is YNNKEL in the germline V gene (reference sequence). CDR3 nucleotides: TGTGCCAGCAGCCCATCAATAGCGGGGGGGCCGTTCGGTGAGCAGTTCTTC. Translated, it gives CASSPSIAGGPFGEQFF.

The chain links TRBV5-1 to TRBJ2-1; D is undetermined. The CDR3 length is 14 residues. Germline V lookup: CDR1 SGHRS, CDR2 YFSETQ. V was clipped by 6 bases and J by 7 bases, with 17 bases between them. CDR3 in DNA: TGCGCCAGCAAACGATCAGGCGCCGAGAATGAGCAGTTCTTC. Translation: CASKRSGAENEQFF.

This clonotype was counted ten times or more. The chain combines TRBV28 with TRBJ2-6; 7 bases align to TRBD1. Germline CDR1 reads MDHEN; CDR2 reads SYDVKM. The CDR3 has 15 residues. Trimming removed 6 bases from V and 2 bases from J; junction bases left unmatched: 4. The CDR3 is CASSSTGTGANVLTF. In nucleotides, the CDR3 is TGTGCCAGCAGCTCGACAGGGACTGGGGCCAACGTCCTGACTTTC.

This clonotype was seen repeatedly, ten times or more. The chain has TRBV5-1 and TRBJ2-7, with 7 bases that match TRBD1. J gave up 5 bases and V 3 bases, and 2 bases lay outside the gene matches. Germline V CDR1 and CDR2: SGHRS, YFSETQ. The CDR3 is made up of 12 amino acids. DNA for the CDR3: TGCGCCAGCAGCTGGGACAGCCACGAGCAGTACTTC. Translated: CASSWDSHEQYF.